One and the same sample provided the 8 T cell receptor beta chains below, sequenced in a study of PD-1 blockade in classical Hodgkin lymphoma. Produced via immunoSEQ multiplex PCR; TCRdb's table is partial and in-frame only. The sample gives some 58,000 clones, more than 75% of which show up once; under 7% is in the top ten. Every patient relapsed after autologous stem cell transplantation, and brentuximab vedotin exposure varied. Sequencing used peripheral blood mononuclear cells (PBMCs), obtained before the second cycle of nivolumab. These TCRs come from a human donor with classical Hodgkin lymphoma.

CDR3 region: CASSDRITGVGYTF. The CDR3 region has the DNA TGCGCCAGCAGTGACCGGATTACAGGGGTTGGCTACACCTTC. J is TRBJ1-2 and V is TRBV10-1, with 7 bases fitting TRBD1. CDR1 and CDR2 from the germline V gene are WNHNN and SYGVQD (reference sequence). This CDR3 region has 14 residues. Trimming removed 3 bases from V and 7 bases from J; junction bases left unmatched: 8.

This clone was seen a single time. The rearrangement uses TRBV4-1 and TRBJ2-1, with 7 nucleotides matching TRBD1. This CDR3 spans 19 amino acids. CDR1 and CDR2 (germline): MGHRA, YSYEKL. V shed 1 base, J shed 4 bases, and the junction held 16 bases outside the gene matches. The DNA of the CDR3 is TGCGCCAGCAGCCAAGTTCTCCTATTATCGGGACAGAGATACAATGAGCAGTTCTTC. It codes for CASSQVLLLSGQRYNEQFF.

This clone was seen a few times. The chain is built from TRBV7-8 and TRBJ1-3; a weak D match, TRBD1 (5 bases). Trimming cost V 5 bases and J 1 base, with 18 bases left between them. The CDR3 is 17 residues long. Germline V gene data show CDR1 as SGHVS and CDR2 as FQNEAQ. The CDR3 nucleotides are TGTGCCAGCAGCGGGGGGAGGAGAACAGGTTCTGGAAACACCATATATTTT. Its protein product is CASSGGRRTGSGNTIYF.

The chain employs TRBV5-1 and TRBJ1-4; D is possibly TRBD1 (5 bases). This CDR3 region has 15 residues. Germline CDR1 reads SGHRS; CDR2 reads YFSETQ. Trimming took 4 bases from V and 5 from J, leaving 15 bases between them. The CDR3 bases are TGCGCCAGCAGCCCGGCCGGGACGGCGAATGAAAAACTGTTTTTT. Amino acids: CASSPAGTANEKLFF.

This sequence joins TRBV2 and TRBJ1-1; 8 bases map to TRBD1. The CDR3 has 16 residues. Unmatched junction bases numbered 11, after V lost 8 bases and J lost 0 bases. CDR1 is SNHLY, CDR2 FYNNEI, per germline. CDR3 DNA: TGTGCCAGCCGATGGGACAGGAACGACCTGAACACTGAAGCTTTCTTT. This sequence encodes CASRWDRNDLNTEAFF.

The rearrangement uses TRBV6-4 and TRBJ2-5; possible D gene TRBD1, 6 bases. The length of the CDR3 is 19 residues. Germline lookup yields CDR1 MRHNA and CDR2 SNTAGT. Trimming removed 2 bases from V and 2 bases from J, with 24 bases in between. The CDR3 DNA follows: TGTGCCAGCAGTGACCTTTCCTCACCACTGAGGGGGATACAAGAGACCCAGTACTTC. It translates to CASSDLSSPLRGIQETQYF.

This chain joins TRBV5-1 and TRBJ1-3; 9 nucleotides line up with TRBD1. V dropped 2 bases and J dropped 4; count of bases not matched to a gene: 4. This CDR3 comprises 15 residues. Germline lookup yields CDR1 SGHRS and CDR2 YFSETQ. The CDR3 sequence: CASSFTGGAGNTIYF. CDR3 bases: TGCGCCAGCAGCTTTACAGGGGGCGCGGGAAACACCATATATTTT.

This sequence joins TRBV11-3 and TRBJ2-3; TRBD2 matches at 11 bases. Germline V gives CDR1 SGHNT, CDR2 YENEEA. V was pared by 5 bases and J by 1 base, with 2 bases of the junction left unmatched. The CDR3 is 15 residues long. The CDR3 loop reads CASSTGLAGTDTQYF. The CDR3 coding sequence is TGTGCCAGCAGCACGGGACTAGCGGGCACAGATACGCAGTATTTT.